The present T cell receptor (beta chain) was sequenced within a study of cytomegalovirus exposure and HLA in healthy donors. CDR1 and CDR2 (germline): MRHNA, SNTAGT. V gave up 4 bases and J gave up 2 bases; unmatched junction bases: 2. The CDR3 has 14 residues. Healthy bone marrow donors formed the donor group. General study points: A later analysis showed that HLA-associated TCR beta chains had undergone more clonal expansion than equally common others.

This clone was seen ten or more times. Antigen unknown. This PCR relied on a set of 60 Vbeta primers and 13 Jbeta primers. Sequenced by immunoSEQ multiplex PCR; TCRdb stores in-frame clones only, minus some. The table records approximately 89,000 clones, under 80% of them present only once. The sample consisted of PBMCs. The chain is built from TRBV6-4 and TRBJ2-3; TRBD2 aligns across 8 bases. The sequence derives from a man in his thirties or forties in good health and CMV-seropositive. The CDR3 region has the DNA TGTGCCAGCAGTGGTAGCGGGGACACAGATACGCAGTATTTT. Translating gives CASSGSGDTDTQYF.